These 8 T cell receptor beta chains originate from one sample sequenced in a study of blood T cell repertoires in COVID-19. This table comes from immunoSEQ multiplex PCR, and its TCRdb copy is limited to in-frame clones, with some not included. The table includes around 110,000 clones, approximately 90% detected once. Sequences were obtained from peripheral blood. The source of these receptors is a human donor with active COVID-19. The donor label of this sample is uncertain.

The chain is built from TRBV20-1 and TRBJ2-7; D uncertain. The germline CDR1 and CDR2 sequences are DFQATT and SNEGSKA (reference sequence). Trimming stripped 3 bases from V and 4 bases from J, with 7 bases between. The CDR3 totals 11 residues. Here the CDR3 reads CSASGEYEQYF. The CDR3 DNA follows: TGCAGTGCTAGCGGAGAATACGAGCAGTACTTC.

This rearrangement joins TRBV27 to TRBJ2-1; 13 bases are shared with TRBD2. V shed 6 bases and J 6 bases; nucleotides not matched to a gene: 8. CDR3 size: 16 residues. The V gene's germline CDR1 is MNHEY and CDR2 SMNVEV (reference sequence). CDR3 loop: CASRRLAGGQFNEQFF. The CDR3 DNA is TGTGCCAGCAGGAGACTAGCGGGGGGCCAGTTCAATGAGCAGTTCTTC.

The chain employs TRBV6-2 or TRBV6-3 and TRBJ2-4; 11 bases fit TRBD2. The V and J ends lost 0 bases and 5 bases, in that order; junction bases with no gene match: 3. Germline V lookup: CDR1 MNHEY, CDR2 SVGEGT. This CDR3 spans 16 amino acids. The CDR3 DNA follows: TGTGCCAGCAGTTACTCTCCGGGACTAGCGGAAAACATTCAGTACTTC. Amino acid sequence: CASSYSPGLAENIQYF.

The chain combines TRBV4-3 with TRBJ1-1; D unclear. The V and J ends lost 1 base and 6 bases respectively, with 9 bases between them. The germline gives CDR1 LGHNA, CDR2 YSLEER. CDR3 length equals 13 residues. As DNA, the CDR3 is TGCGCCAGCAGCCAAGGTGAGGGAGCTGAAGCTTTCTTT. This sequence encodes CASSQGEGAEAFF.

The count of this clone is one. CDR3 residues: CASGTGNYGYTF. CDR3 in DNA: TGTGCCAGCGGGACAGGGAACTATGGCTACACCTTC. The V call is TRBV28, the J call TRBJ1-2; 9 bases align to TRBD1. The CDR3 consists of 12 residues. V gave up 8 bases and J gave up 2 bases; unmatched junction bases: 0. The germline CDR1 and CDR2 sequences are MDHEN and SYDVKM.

This chain joins TRBV6-2 or TRBV6-3 and TRBJ1-5; possibly TRBD1 for D (6 bases). The CDR3 extends over 18 amino acids. Germline CDR1 MNHEY, CDR2 SVGEGT. V gave up 4 bases and J gave up 0 bases, with 19 bases separating them. The CDR3 here is CASSSGGGGRFSNQPQHF. The DNA of the CDR3 is TGTGCCAGCAGTTCCGGAGGGGGGGGCAGGTTTAGCAATCAGCCCCAGCATTTT.

The gene calls are TRBV5-1 and TRBJ1-1, with 9 bases matching TRBD1. Germline trimming cut 0 bases from V and 5 bases from J; bases unmatched to any gene: 5. The CDR3 has 15 amino acids. Germline V gives CDR1 SGHRS, CDR2 YFSETQ. The CDR3 bases are TGCGCCAGCAGCTTGGTAGGACAGGGGAAAACTGAAGCTTTCTTT. It translates to CASSLVGQGKTEAFF.

This chain connects TRBV30 to TRBJ1-6; 9 bases align to TRBD1. V was clipped by 0 bases and J by 9 bases; unmatched bases: 6. From germline, CDR1 is GTSNPN and CDR2 SVGIG (reference sequence). The CDR3 has 15 residues. DNA of the CDR3: TGTGCCTGGAGTGTGGGGGGGACAGGGACTTCACCCCTCCACTTT. This gives the protein CAWSVGGTGTSPLHF.